This T cell receptor beta chain was captured in a study of PD-1 blockade in classical Hodgkin lymphoma (dated by TCRdb to between 2020 and 2021). Study-level background: Nivolumab dosing was 3 mg/kg intravenously every 2 weeks, continuing until either disease progression or unacceptable toxicity. The study used CyTOF and TCR beta sequencing to define a peripheral blood immune signature of response to PD-1 blockade in classical Hodgkin lymphoma.

V and J are trimmed by 0 bases and 6 bases, and the gene matches miss 5 bases of the junction. Sequences MNHNY (CDR1) and SVGAGI (CDR2) are obtained from the germline V gene (reference sequence). The CDR3, cysteine through phenylalanine, is 16 amino acids long. Only the CDR3 region is kept as DNA, spanning 48 bases read in frame from base 1. The paper as a whole reports these results and caveats: The study was restricted to a single clinical trial cohort, and the causes of repertoire differences, possibly disease activity or prior therapy, were left undefined. A significant rise by C4D1 was seen in CD4+ but not CD8+ TCR diversity (p=0.0027 vs p=0.16), with the rise being most apparent in complete responders (p=0.02). Among trial patients, those achieving complete response had baseline diversity similar to that of newly diagnosed patients, while diversity was significantly lower in partial responders and progressors. Patients starting nivolumab less than 1 year after ASCT had lower diversity and were excluded from later analyses to avoid confounding by immune reconstitution. Baseline TCR diversity was reported as lower in newly diagnosed patients than in healthy donors, and lower still in relapsed/refractory patients.

With respect to this clone: The clone's antigen remains unknown. Base qualities were left out, and no much larger clone turns up one base away.

The Qiagen DNeasy kit was used to extract genomic DNA from unsorted PBMCs and from the negatively selected CD4+ and CD8+ fractions. TCR beta CDR3 regions were amplified by immunoSEQ multiplex PCR using primers annealing to V and J segments. Amplification bias was minimized using a synthetic immune receptor repertoire, and residual bias was removed computationally after sequencing. The study's own analysis went as follows. Custom Python scripts were used to quantify repertoire diversity as the Shannon entropy index. The unsorted, CD4+ and CD8+ repertoires were each analyzed separately, with the exception of combined analyses, where CD4+ and CD8+ sequences were merged in silico. A clone counted as expanded when the clone's frequency after treatment rose at least 2-fold relative to C1D1, and clones undetected at baseline were given a pseudocount of 0.5. Singleton clones were defined as clones with 0 or 1 copy at C1D1, and non-singleton clones were defined as clones with 2 or more copies. Clones expanded in unsorted samples were annotated as CD4+, CD8+ or unknown by matching protein sequences in sorted samples from the same patient. Wilcoxon tests on paired samples were used to test diversity changes from C1D1 to C4D1. TCRdb obtained this table from immuneACCESS and retained in-frame rearrangements with V and J assigned. These tables miss some clones; where compared with another copy, unresolved V genes account for less than half of the shortfall, and the remainder is unexplained. V, J and clone size derive from that table, while D and trimming were established from the DNA sequence. Present in this sample are nearly 20,000 clones, around three quarters of which were seen just once. Together, the top ten hold around 40% of the sample.

Per the publication, the time point label means: cycle 4 day 1 (C4D1), after five to seven weeks of nivolumab. Every trial patient had relapsed following autologous stem cell transplantation, and prior brentuximab vedotin exposure was what differed among cohorts A, B and C. The trial cohort was composed of under 70 patients with relapsed/refractory classical Hodgkin lymphoma, for whom complete response, partial response or progressive disease was recorded as best overall response. In the multi-cohort phase II CheckMate 205 trial, trial patients received single-agent nivolumab. An independent review committee assessed best overall response by applying the 2007 International Working Group response criteria. PBMCs from the trial were collected at three points: immediately before nivolumab initiation (C1D1), and during therapy at cycle 2 day 1 and cycle 4 day 1. After peripheral blood was drawn into 8 mL Vacutainer Cell Preparation Tubes, PBMCs were isolated by centrifugation and then cryopreserved.

Recombination joined TRBV6-6 with TRBJ2-5, and 12 junctional nucleotides match TRBD2. Sequenced here: peripheral blood mononuclear cells (PBMCs), sampled before the fourth cycle of nivolumab. The TCR sequence derives from a human donor with classical Hodgkin lymphoma. The CDR3 sequence is CASSYSRTSGEKTQYF. The DNA sequence is as follows: TGTGCCAGCAGTTACTCTAGGACTAGCGGGGAAAAGACCCAGTACTTC.